This T cell receptor (beta chain) was obtained from a study of T cells in Graves' hyperthyroidism and ophthalmopathy. TCR beta CDR3 sequences were amplified from RNA transcripts. The HTBI set primed first-round TCR CDR3 RT-PCR. TCRdb analysed the multiplex PCR reads with MiXCR anew, one entry per CDR3 protein. Among 500,000 to 600,000 distinct CDR3 sequences listed, around 45% were seen once. This clonotype was seen only a few times. Antigen specificity is unknown. The CDR3 end shows no conserved phenylalanine or tryptophan, and so a read error is likely. The DNA is omitted, as the CDR3 cannot be located on it reliably, and the CDR3 follows TCRdb's listing. Counting both end residues, the CDR3 totals 10 amino acids. The germline gives CDR1 SGHTA, CDR2 FQGNSA. Overall study results and limits: In the analysis, a 13 V-J model separated ophthalmopathy from stable hyperthyroidism.

Sequencing was carried out using peripheral blood or thyroid tissue (not recorded which). The clonotype originates from a woman younger than 30 with Graves' hyperthyroidism. The chain links TRBV7-2 to TRBJ1-6; no DNA check was done on the table's D call, TRBD1. The CDR3 loop reads CASSWTGTTP.